The present entry profiles one T cell receptor beta chain with its context. Its antigen target is currently unknown. Per-nucleotide qualities are absent, and no much larger clonotype sits a single base away. The sample is drawn from a study of OX40 agonist ivuxolimab in advanced cancers. Describing the broader study: Ivuxolimab was a fully human IgG2 agonistic monoclonal antibody targeting the costimulatory receptor OX40 (CD134). Intravenous ivuxolimab was administered to patients every 2 weeks at six dose levels: 0.01, 0.1, 0.3, 1.5, 3 and 10 mg/kg. Of the approximately 50 dose-escalation patients, hepatocellular carcinoma was present in about 19, melanoma in approximately 15, renal cell carcinoma in 9 and head and neck cancer in 9. A male proportion of around 80% and a mean age of 60 years, ranging from about 23 to 90, were recorded for the dose-escalation cohort. Patients were allowed to have had prior anti-PD-1, anti-PD-L1 or anti-CTLA-4 therapy, and approximately 40% of the dose-escalation patients had previously received checkpoint inhibitors. Partial responses occurred in three dose-escalation patients: two with cutaneous melanoma and one with hepatocellular carcinoma. The point of sequencing TCRbeta in the periphery was to test whether ivuxolimab changed TCR sequence diversity and drove clonal T-cell expansion. The paper reports the monotherapy dose-escalation portion (N of about 47 patients) of the phase I ivuxolimab trial. The paper as a whole reports these results and caveats: After ivuxolimab, more expanded clones were found on average in CD8+ T cells than in CD4+ T cells. Clonal expansion of both CD4+ and CD8+ blood T cells was observed from baseline to week 6 at doses 0.1 to 3.0 mg/kg. Low levels of normalized T-cell clonal expansion were also shown by some nonresponding patients. In partial responders in the 0.1-3.0 mg/kg groups, normalized peripheral clonal expansion was found to be among the lowest, especially among CD8+ T cells. Which antigens the clonally expanded peripheral T cells were specific for was not determined.

The trial excluded patients who had a history of autoimmune disease or were on systemic immunosuppression. Peripheral blood for TCR sequencing was collected from all dose cohorts at baseline, on cycle 4 day 1, and on cycle 7 day 1. Samples were obtained from an open-label, multicenter, first-in-human phase I dose-escalation trial of ivuxolimab. The trial enrolled adults with locally advanced or metastatic head and neck squamous cell, hepatocellular, melanoma or renal cell carcinoma. Before TCR sequencing, CD4+ T cells and CD8+ T cells from peripheral blood were sorted into separate populations. To sequence the TCRbeta CDR3 region, genomic DNA was isolated from the sorted cells. The immunoSEQ Assay was used to sequence the TCRbeta CDR3 regions. As stored in TCRdb, this immuneACCESS dataset retains in-frame rearrangements with V and J assigned. A fraction of the clones does not appear; measured against another copy, unresolved V genes explain less than half of the discrepancy, and the remainder lacks a known reason. This sample holds roughly 60,000 clones; around 85% were observed only once. Around 3.8% of the sample is taken by the ten largest.

The germline V gene yields MDHEN for CDR1 and SYDVKM for CDR2. The CDR3 runs 15 residues from the cysteine to the phenylalanine. Left in the record is the CDR3 DNA by itself, 45 bases read in frame from the first base. Deletion took 4 bases off V and 0 bases off J, with a span of 10 bases between the germline ends. The material was CD4+ or CD8+ T cells sorted from blood, obtained in a trial of the OX40 agonist ivuxolimab. This receptor was obtained from an adult with an advanced solid tumor such as melanoma, head and neck, liver or kidney cancer. The chain is assembled from TRBV28 and TRBJ1-3, with the identity of the D gene unclear. Here the CDR3 is given as CASSSSRSSGNTIYF. In nucleotides, the sequence is TGTGCCAGCAGTTCGAGTAGGTCCTCTGGAAACACCATATATTTT.